A selection of T cell receptor beta chains follows, all from one sample in a study of T cell changes during pregnancy in multiple sclerosis. TCRdb's copy holds only in-frame clones and misses some; the assay was immunoSEQ multiplex PCR. This sample yields just under 85,000 clones, of which about nine tenths are seen a single time; 2.5% to 3% belongs to the top ten. The sample consisted of peripheral blood, taken in the first trimester of pregnancy. The receptors were gathered from a female donor with multiple sclerosis, enrolled in a pregnancy study. CDR3s include the opening cysteine and the closing phenylalanine or tryptophan. The D gene is left open where the match is weak. Only some rows state a clone size, as once, few, many or a class for expanded clones.

V gene	D gene	clone size	J gene	CDR3 DNA	CDR3 protein
TRBV5-1	TRBD1	-	TRBJ2-1	TGCGCCAGCAGCTTCATTGGACAGGTATACAATGAGCAGTTCTTC	CASSFIGQVYNEQFF
TRBV19	-	-	TRBJ2-2	TGTGCCAGTAGTATTAACAGCCTCACCGGGGAGCTGTTTTTT	CASSINSLTGELFF
TRBV11-3	TRBD1	-	TRBJ2-7	TGTGCCAGCAGCCCGCGACGGGACAGGTTTTCCTACGAGCAGTACTTC	CASSPRRDRFSYEQYF
TRBV6-5	TRBD2	-	TRBJ2-7	TGTGCCAGCAGTTGGGGACTAGCGGGAGCCGGCGAGCAGTACTTC	CASSWGLAGAGEQYF
TRBV6-6	-	-	TRBJ1-2	TGTGCCAGCAGCCACTCGGGGGGGTCCAACTATGGCTACACCTTC	CASSHSGGSNYGYTF
TRBV10-2	-	once	TRBJ2-7	TGCGCCAGCACAGACCATTCAGGGCTCGGCGCCTACGAGCAGTACTTC	CASTDHSGLGAYEQYF
TRBV27	-	-	TRBJ1-1	TGTGCCAGCAGTTTCTTTCTACCGGGACACCAGAACACTGAAGCTTTCTTT	CASSFFLPGHQNTEAFF
TRBV9	-	-	TRBJ2-3	TGTGCCAGCACCCGCGATTGGTTGGTAGATACGCAGTATTTT	CASTRDWLVDTQYF
TRBV19	TRBD1	-	TRBJ1-5	TGTGCCAGTAGTATCCGGGACAGGAGTTTACATAGCAATCAGCCCCAGCATTTT	CASSIRDRSLHSNQPQHF
TRBV5-1	-	-	TRBJ2-5	TGCGCCAGCAGCTTGGTAGACAGAGATCAAGAGACCCAGTACTTC	CASSLVDRDQETQYF
TRBV2	TRBD2	-	TRBJ2-1	TGTGCCAGCAGTGAAGTTGCGGGAGGGATAGGCAATGAGCAGTTCTTC	CASSEVAGGIGNEQFF
TRBV23-1	-	-	TRBJ2-2	TGCGCCAGCAGTCAATCGAACAACCCCACCGGGGAGCTGTTTTTT	CASSQSNNPTGELFF
TRBV29-1	TRBD1	-	TRBJ1-2	TGCAGCGTTGACAGGGGGCGGAATGGCTACACCTTC	CSVDRGRNGYTF
TRBV15	TRBD1	-	TRBJ2-1	TGTGCCACCAGCAGTCTCGGACAGGGGCCGACCAATGAGCAGTTCTTC	CATSSLGQGPTNEQFF
TRBV2	TRBD1	-	TRBJ1-2	TGTGCCAGCAGAGGACAGGGGGCAGTAAGTGGCTACACCTTC	CASRGQGAVSGYTF
TRBV18	TRBD1	-	TRBJ2-7	TGTGCCAGCTCACCCTTCGACAGGGGGCTCTCCTACGAGCAGTACTTC	CASSPFDRGLSYEQYF
TRBV11-2	-	-	TRBJ1-1	TGTGCCAGCAGCTTAGCCCCCCGTATAGGGGGCACTGAAGCTTTCTTT	CASSLAPRIGGTEAFF
TRBV7-3	-	-	TRBJ1-6	TGTGCCAGCAGCGCCGGGGACTATAATTCACCCCTCCACTTT	CASSAGDYNSPLHF
TRBV11-2	-	-	TRBJ2-7	TGTGCCAGCAGCCAGGAGGGCTACGAGCAGTACTTC	CASSQEGYEQYF
TRBV4-1	TRBD2	-	TRBJ2-3	TGCGCCAGCAGCCAAGGAAGGCTAGCGGGAGATACGCAGTATTTT	CASSQGRLAGDTQYF
TRBV28	TRBD2	-	TRBJ2-7	TGTGCCAGCAGTTCCAGGACTAGCGGGAGGCCTTTTTACGAGCAGTACTTC	CASSSRTSGRPFYEQYF
TRBV7-9	TRBD2	-	TRBJ2-5	TGTGCCAGCAGGAAGGGACTAGCGGGGAGGGAGTTCCAAGAGACCCAGTACTTC	CASRKGLAGREFQETQYF
TRBV2	TRBD1	-	TRBJ1-1	TGTGCCAGCAGAACCCCCCCCGGGACAGGGAACACTGAAGCTTTCTTT	CASRTPPGTGNTEAFF
TRBV27	TRBD2	-	TRBJ2-1	TGTGCCAGCAGTTTTCTGCCTAGCGGGGGGGACACGCCTGAGCAGTTCTTC	CASSFLPSGGDTPEQFF
TRBV7-2	TRBD2	once	TRBJ2-1	TGTGCCAGCAGTCCCAGTCCTAGCGGGAGGTCCTCTTGGCAGTTCTTC	CASSPSPSGRSSWQFF
TRBV19	TRBD2	-	TRBJ2-7	TGTGCCAGTAGTATGAGTAGCGGGTCCTACGAGCAGTACTTC	CASSMSSGSYEQYF
TRBV6-6	-	-	TRBJ1-1	TGTGCCAGCAGTTACAGGGACACCGAAAAAGCTTTCTTT	CASSYRDTEKAFF
TRBV29-1	-	-	TRBJ2-2	TGCAGCGTTGTGTCCGGGACGAACACCGGGGAGCTGTTTTTT	CSVVSGTNTGELFF
TRBV27	TRBD1	-	TRBJ1-2	TGTGCCAGCAGCAGAGAAGCCCCCGGGACAGGGGAGACCTATGGCTACACCTTC	CASSREAPGTGETYGYTF
TRBV30	-	-	TRBJ2-5	TGTGCCTGGAGTGTACGGGAACAAGAGACCCAGTACTTC	CAWSVREQETQYF
TRBV28	-	-	TRBJ1-2	TGTGCCAGCAACAGAAAACCTCGCGATGGCTACACCTTC	CASNRKPRDGYTF
TRBV30	-	-	TRBJ2-5	TGTGCCTGGAGTTTTACGGGACAAGAGACCCAGTACTTC	CAWSFTGQETQYF
TRBV28	TRBD2	-	TRBJ2-5	TGTGCCAGCAGTCCCCATAGCGGGGGCTCACCAGAGACCCAGTACTTC	CASSPHSGGSPETQYF
TRBV7-8	-	-	TRBJ2-7	TGTGCCAGCAGCACCTACGGGGTAACCTACGAGCAGTACTTC	CASSTYGVTYEQYF
TRBV5-4	-	-	TRBJ2-2	TGTGCCAGCAGCCTCGGGACAAGTAACACCGGGGAGCTGTTTTTT	CASSLGTSNTGELFF
TRBV19	TRBD1	-	TRBJ1-1	TGTGCCAGTAGTATAGTCGCGGGACAGGGGGCGAGTGCTTTCTTT	CASSIVAGQGASAFF
TRBV4-3	-	-	TRBJ1-6	TGCGCCAGCAGCCAAGCATCCGGAGCGGCGGGCGGGTATTCACCCCTCCACTTT	CASSQASGAAGGYSPLHF
TRBV5-8	-	-	TRBJ2-1	TGTGCCAGCAGCTTGGGACAGGACTCACCGAATGATTTTGAGCAGTTCTTC	CASSLGQDSPNDFEQFF
TRBV28	-	-	TRBJ1-6	TGTGCCAGCAGTTTAGTGGCCCGGGGAGCAAGTTCACCCCTCCACTTT	CASSLVARGASSPLHF
TRBV6-1	-	-	TRBJ1-1	TGTGCCAGCAGTGAAACCGGGACAAAAGCTTTCTTT	CASSETGTKAFF
TRBV19	-	-	TRBJ1-5	TGTGCCAGTAGTCCCGCGGGAAATCAGCCCCAGCATTTT	CASSPAGNQPQHF
TRBV5-1	TRBD1	once	TRBJ1-1	TGCGCCAGCAGTCGACAGGGGGGGAACACTGAAGCTTTCTTT	CASSRQGGNTEAFF
TRBV2	-	-	TRBJ2-7	TGTGCCAGCTCACGGGACTCCTACGAGCAGTACTTC	CASSRDSYEQYF